The 32 T cell receptor beta chains below come from one sample, sequenced in a study of CD8+CD57+ T cells in acquired aplastic anemia. Both TCR beta VDJ combination and CDR3 sequence profiling were carried out. Genomic DNA was the template for this profiling. One entry per CDR3 protein, called by TCRdb with MiXCR from the reads. This sample has 150,000 to 200,000 distinct CDR3 sequences, with 45% to 50% found just once. Input material: sorted CD4+, CD8+, or CD8+CD57+ T cells (not recorded which) from PBMCs. The receptors shown here come from a human donor in good health.

This clonotype was detected a few times. J is TRBJ2-5 and V is TRBV30; weak D call: TRBD1 (5 bases). V was shortened by 5 bases and J by 5 bases, with 15 bases between the two germline ends. Looked up from germline, CDR1 is GTSNPN and CDR2 is SVGIG (reference sequence). CDR3 length: 13 residues. The CDR3 here is CAWGFQGGETQYF. The CDR3 DNA reads TGTGCCTGGGGGTTTCAGGGCGGCGAGACCCAGTACTTC. The full variable domain, rest sourced from reference TRBV30 and TRBJ2-5, is SQTIHQWPATLVQPVGSPLSLECTVEGTSNPNLYWYRQAAGRGLQLLFYSVGIGQISSEVPQNLSASRPQDRQFILSSKKLLLSDSGFYLCAWGFQGGETQYFGPGTRLLVL.

The CDR3 reads CASRIQAKNTEAFF. For the CDR3, the DNA is TGTGCCAGTAGGATCCAGGCTAAGAACACTGAAGCTTTCTTT. The V call is TRBV19, the J call TRBJ1-1; D is undetermined. The V end was cut by 6 bases, the J end by 1 base, with 12 bases between. Germline V lookup: CDR1 LNHDA, CDR2 SQIVND (reference sequence). The CDR3 covers 14 residues.

This clonotype was detected ten times or more. V and J are TRBV5-1 and TRBJ2-5; tentatively, D is TRBD2 (6 bases). V was shortened by 4 bases and J by 5 bases, with 9 bases between the two germline ends. CDR1 is SGHRS, CDR2 YFSETQ, per germline. This CDR3 is built from 12 residues. The CDR3 DNA sequence: TGCGCCAGCAGCCTAGCGTTGGAGACCCAGTACTTC. Its translation is CASSLALETQYF.

This clonotype was seen a handful of times. The rearrangement joins TRBV7-9 to TRBJ1-1, with D possibly being TRBD1 (5 bases). CDR1 and CDR2 from the germline V gene are SEHNR and FQNEAQ (reference sequence). The CDR3 length is 14 residues. Between the trimmed V and J ends, which lost 5 bases and 4 bases, there was a span of 14 bases. The chain's CDR3 is CASSTEGVGTEAFF. The CDR3 nucleotides are TGTGCCAGCAGCACAGAAGGGGTCGGCACTGAAGCTTTCTTT.

This clonotype has at least ten counts. The V and J genes are TRBV12-3 or TRBV12-4 and TRBJ1-2, with 8 bases lining up with TRBD1. J was trimmed by 8 bases and V by 4 bases; bases with no gene match: 3. The CDR3 spans 12 residues. CDR3 loop: CASSSTGVGYTF. In nucleotides, the CDR3 is TGTGCCAGCAGTTCGACAGGGGTGGGCTACACCTTC.

This clonotype was recorded many times. V usage is TRBV19 and J usage is TRBJ2-7, with 7 bases matching TRBD1. The CDR3 is 13 amino acids. Germline V gives CDR1 LNHDA, CDR2 SQIVND (reference sequence). V dropped 4 bases and J dropped 7; count of bases not matched to a gene: 7. CDR3 amino acids: CASSNNRGREQYF. The CDR3 nucleotides are TGTGCCAGTAGTAATAACAGGGGAAGGGAGCAGTACTTC.

This clonotype occurred many times. The chain uses TRBV5-1 and TRBJ1-6; no clear D gene. The CDR3 has 13 amino acids. The V gene's germline CDR1 is SGHRS and CDR2 YFSETQ. V was trimmed by 1 base and J by 10 bases, leaving 9 bases between them. CDR3 in DNA: TGCGCCAGCAGCTTGACGAATGAATCACCCCTCCACTTT. Translation gives CASSLTNESPLHF.

The chain is built from TRBV25-1 and TRBJ2-3, with 11 bases lining up with TRBD2. This CDR3 contains 15 residues. V was clipped by 5 bases and J by 2 bases; unmatched bases: 3. The germline V gene encodes CDR1 MGHDK and CDR2 SYGVNS. This chain's CDR3 is CASSTSGGVTDTQYF. As DNA, the CDR3 is TGTGCCAGCAGTACTAGCGGGGGAGTCACAGATACGCAGTATTTT.

This clonotype was recorded only once. The chain employs TRBV25-1 and TRBJ2-7; TRBD2 matches at 11 bases. The CDR3 contains 21 residues. V lost 1 base and J lost 4; bases outside the gene matches: 21. Germline CDR1 reads MGHDK; CDR2 reads SYGVNS. The CDR3 spells CASSELCPLSTSGKVRYEQYF. As DNA, the CDR3 is TGTGCCAGCAGTGAATTATGCCCCCTCTCGACTAGCGGGAAAGTAAGGTACGAGCAGTACTTC.

The gene calls are TRBV7-2 and TRBJ2-7, with no clear D. The CDR3 is 12 amino acids. Germline V gives CDR1 SGHTA, CDR2 FQGNSA. V was cut by 3 bases and J by 3 bases, with 6 bases left in between. The CDR3 loop is CASSFSLYEQYF. The DNA of the CDR3 is TGTGCCAGCAGCTTCTCCCTCTACGAGCAGTACTTC.

The chain joins TRBV4-1 to TRBJ1-6, with 8 bases fitting TRBD1. Germline CDR1 MGHRA, CDR2 YSYEKL. V gave up 1 base and J gave up 5 bases; unmatched junction bases: 4. CDR3 length: 16 residues. As DNA, the CDR3 is TGCGCCAGCAGCCAAGTTTTGGACAGGGATAATTCACCCCTCCACTTT. This encodes CASSQVLDRDNSPLHF.

This rearrangement joins TRBV29-1 to TRBJ1-2, with 8 nucleotides matching TRBD1. Germline lookup yields CDR1 SQVTM and CDR2 ANQGSEA. This CDR3 is built from 14 residues. This chain's CDR3 is CSAARQGTTHGYTF. The CDR3 DNA is TGCAGTGCTGCCCGACAGGGGACGACTCATGGCTACACCTTC.

The chain has TRBV20-1 and TRBJ2-1, with D tentatively TRBD1 or TRBD2 (5 bases each). This CDR3 is built from 11 residues. Per germline, CDR1 DFQATT and CDR2 SNEGSKA (reference sequence). The V end lost 2 bases, the J end lost 15 bases, and 14 bases lay between the germline ends. The CDR3 region is CSARQGPLRFF. CDR3 coding DNA: TGCAGTGCTAGACAGGGACCGTTAAGGTTCTTC.

This clonotype was seen only once. The chain employs TRBV7-8 and TRBJ1-1; weak D call: TRBD1 (5 bases). Germline V gene data show CDR1 as SGHVS and CDR2 as FQNEAQ. V dropped 1 base and J dropped 4 bases, with 7 bases sitting between them. The CDR3 covers 13 residues. The CDR3 is CASSLGGVTEAFF. For the CDR3, the DNA is TGTGCCAGCAGCTTAGGGGGGGTCACTGAAGCTTTCTTT. Drawing the rest from reference TRBV7-8 and TRBJ1-1, the complete variable domain is GAGVSQSPRYKVAKRGQDVALRCDPISGHVSLFWYQQALGQGPEFLTYFQNEAQLDKSGLPSDRFFAERPEGSVSTLKIQRTQQEDSAVYLCASSLGGVTEAFFGQGTRLTVV.

This clonotype came up many times. The chain recombines TRBV5-1 with TRBJ2-3, with D uncertain. The germline gives CDR1 SGHRS, CDR2 YFSETQ. The CDR3 covers 13 residues. Trimming left V 3 bases short and J 6 bases short, with 11 bases between. The CDR3 nucleotides read TGCGCCAGCAGCTCTGACTTCTGGGATACGCAGTATTTT. Translated: CASSSDFWDTQYF.

The chain employs TRBV18 and TRBJ2-5; 7 nucleotides agree with TRBD1. The CDR3 contains 13 residues. V was pared by 6 bases and J by 2 bases, with 3 bases of the junction left unmatched. The germline V gene has CDR1 KGHSH and CDR2 LQKENI. The CDR3 here is CASSQGQQETQYF. The CDR3 DNA reads as TGTGCCAGCTCCCAGGGACAGCAAGAGACCCAGTACTTC.

The CDR3 sequence is CATSRPDGPRTQYF. CDR3 DNA: TGTGCCACCAGCAGACCTGACGGACCAAGGACCCAGTACTTC. The chain has TRBV15 and TRBJ2-5; D call uncertain. Germline-derived CDR1 and CDR2 are LNHNV and YYDKDF (reference sequence). The CDR3 covers 14 residues. V lost 2 bases, J lost 7 bases, and 14 bases lay in between.

The chain links TRBV30 to TRBJ2-2; D is possibly TRBD1 (6 bases). The CDR3 spans 15 residues. Germline CDR1 and CDR2: GTSNPN and SVGIG (reference sequence). V lost 4 bases and J 5 bases, leaving 17 bases between the germline ends. As DNA, the CDR3 is TGTGCCTGGATTGCTCAGGGGTATCGAACCGGGGAGCTGTTTTTT. Translating it yields CAWIAQGYRTGELFF.

J is TRBJ1-1 and V is TRBV24-1; D gene ambiguous. The CDR3 totals 13 residues. CDR1 and CDR2 (germline): KGHDR, SFDVKD. With 0 bases removed from V and 1 base from J, the gap between germline ends came to 2 bases. The CDR3 nucleotides are TGTGCCACCAGTGATTTGTCGAACACTGAAGCTTTCTTT. This translates into CATSDLSNTEAFF.

On this clonotype: A much larger clonotype is one base distant, so this may be a read error. The chain has TRBV11-2 and TRBJ2-1; 10 bases are a match to TRBD2. The CDR3 runs to 13 residues. In germline, CDR1 is SGHAT, CDR2 FQNNGV. The CDR3 region is CASSPSSSGSGLF. CDR3 in DNA: TGTGCCAGCAGCCCCTCCTCTAGCGGGAGCGGGCTCTTC. The whole variable domain, filled in from reference TRBV11-2 and TRBJ2-1, reads EAGVAQSPRYKIIEKRQSVAFWCNPISGHATLYWYQQILGQGPKLLIQFQNNGVVDDSQLPKDRFSAERLKGVDSTLKIQPAKLEDSAVYLCASSPSSSGSGLFGPGTRLTVL.

The CDR3 is CASSFSGRDIQYF. DNA of the CDR3: TGTGCCAGCAGTTTTAGCGGGAGGGACATTCAGTACTTC. The gene calls are TRBV12-3 or TRBV12-4 and TRBJ2-4, with TRBD2 matching 11 bases. The CDR3 is 13 amino acids. Trimming took 3 bases from V and 8 from J; bases not matched to a gene: 0.

As for this clonotype: A much bigger clone sits one base away, suggesting this may be a read error. The chain uses TRBV5-1 and TRBJ2-3; TRBD2 aligns across 12 bases. Germline V gene sequence: CDR1 SGHRS, CDR2 YFSETQ. V lost 4 bases and J lost 6; bases outside the gene matches: 9. The CDR3 consists of 16 residues. The CDR3 sequence is CASSLAGGPGGDTQYF. The DNA for the CDR3 is TGCGCCAGCAGCCTAGCGGGAGGGCCGGGTGGTGATACGCAGTATTTT.

This clonotype came up many times. CDR3 sequence: CASSVAQASTDTQYF. CDR3 bases: TGTGCCAGCAGCGTAGCACAAGCAAGCACAGATACGCAGTATTTT. The gene calls are TRBV9 and TRBJ2-3; D is unclear. CDR1 and CDR2 (germline): SGDLS, YYNGEE. Deletions cut 0 bases from V and 0 bases from J, with 8 bases between. The CDR3 extends over 15 amino acids.

V is TRBV5-4 and J is TRBJ1-2; D is perhaps TRBD1 (6 bases). V lost 9 bases and J lost 4, with 19 bases in between. This CDR3 comprises 14 residues. Germline CDR1 SGHNT, CDR2 YYREEE (reference sequence). CDR3 DNA: TGTGCCACCAGGCCCACAGGGCTCGGCTATGGCTACACCTTC. Its translation: CATRPTGLGYGYTF. The full variable domain, in which reference TRBV5-4 and TRBJ1-2 provide the parts outside the CDR3, is ETGVTQSPTHLIKTRGQQVTLRCSSQSGHNTVSWYQQALGQGPQFIFQYYREEENGRGNFPPRFSGLQFPNYSSELNVNALELDDSALYLCATRPTGLGYGYTFGSGTRLTVV.

The gene calls are TRBV5-6 and TRBJ1-2, with 7 bases identical to TRBD1. The germline V gene encodes CDR1 SGHDT and CDR2 YYEEEE. With 7 bases clipped from V and 4 bases from J, the junction kept 10 bases outside the gene matches. This CDR3 spans 14 amino acids. CDR3 region: CASRPMTGSYGYTF. The CDR3 bases are TGTGCCAGCCGTCCCATGACAGGGTCCTATGGCTACACCTTC.

On this clonotype itself: Just one base apart from a much larger clone, this may be a read error. The chain carries TRBV6-1 and TRBJ2-7; TRBD1 matches 7 bases. The CDR3 spans 15 residues. CDR1 is MNHNS, CDR2 SASEGT, per germline. The V gene end was trimmed by 6 bases and the J gene end by 0 bases; junction bases not matched to a gene: 8. CDR3 bases: TGTGCCAGCAGGGAATGGGGACAGTCCTCCTACGAGCAGTACTTC. Protein sequence: CASREWGQSSYEQYF.

V usage is TRBV12-3 or TRBV12-4 and J usage is TRBJ2-3; 7 bases map to TRBD1. V lost 5 bases and J lost 2; bases outside the gene matches: 7. The CDR3 has 15 amino acids. CDR3 region: CASSAWDRVTDTQYF. The CDR3 DNA sequence: TGTGCCAGCAGTGCGTGGGACAGAGTCACAGATACGCAGTATTTT.

The genes are TRBV10-3 and TRBJ1-1; TRBD1 agrees at 10 bases. The CDR3 covers 14 residues. The V segment lost 8 bases and the J segment 4 bases; nucleotides outside the gene matches: 7. Germline V gene sequence: CDR1 ENHRY, CDR2 SYGVKD. The CDR3 spells CAIGTGEGGTEAFF. In nucleotides, the CDR3 is TGTGCCATCGGGACAGGGGAAGGGGGCACTGAAGCTTTCTTT.

In this sample, this clonotype turned up a few times. The chain is built from TRBV20-1 and TRBJ2-1; D not resolved. V was pared by 5 bases and J by 3 bases, with 11 bases between. The CDR3 sequence is 13 residues long. CDR1 and CDR2 from the germline V gene are DFQATT and SNEGSKA (reference sequence). CDR3 coding DNA: TGCAGTGCTCCCGCATCGGACTACAATGAGCAGTTCTTC. It codes for CSAPASDYNEQFF.

This rearrangement joins TRBV12-3 or TRBV12-4 to TRBJ1-2; no reliable D call. CDR3 size: 12 residues. V was trimmed by 5 bases and J by 4 bases, leaving 8 bases between them. The CDR3 coding sequence is TGTGCCAGCAGTGACGGCTTCTATGGCTACACCTTC. The encoded protein is CASSDGFYGYTF.

This sequence joins TRBV10-3 and TRBJ1-2; 7 bases align to TRBD1. Germline CDR1 ENHRY, CDR2 SYGVKD. V was clipped by 8 bases and J by 2 bases; unmatched bases: 8. The CDR3 contains 14 residues. CDR3 loop: CAIHTGTENYGYTF. DNA for the CDR3: TGTGCCATCCATACCGGGACAGAAAACTATGGCTACACCTTC.

The genes are TRBV7-9 and TRBJ2-5; a possible D gene is TRBD1 (5 bases). Germline V gives CDR1 SEHNR, CDR2 FQNEAQ (reference sequence). There are 12 residues in the CDR3. V shed 1 base and J shed 14 bases, with 14 bases lying between them. The CDR3 DNA reads as TGTGCCAGCAGCTTAGGGCAGGGCCGCATTTACTTC. Translating gives CASSLGQGRIYF.